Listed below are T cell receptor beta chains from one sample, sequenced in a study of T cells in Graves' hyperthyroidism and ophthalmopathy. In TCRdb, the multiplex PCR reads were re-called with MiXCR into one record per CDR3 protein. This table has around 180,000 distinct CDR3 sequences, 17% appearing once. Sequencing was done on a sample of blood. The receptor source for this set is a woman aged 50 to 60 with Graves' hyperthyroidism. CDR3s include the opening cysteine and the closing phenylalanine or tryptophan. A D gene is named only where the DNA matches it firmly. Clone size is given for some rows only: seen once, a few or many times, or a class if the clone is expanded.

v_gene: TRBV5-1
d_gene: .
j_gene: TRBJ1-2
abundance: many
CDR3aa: CASSLGGRNGYTF
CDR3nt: TGCGCCAGCAGCTTGGGGGGTCGGAATGGCTACACCTTC

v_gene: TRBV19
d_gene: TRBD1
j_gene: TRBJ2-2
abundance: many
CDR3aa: CASTMGTGLVDTGELFF
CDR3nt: TGTGCCAGTACTATGGGGACAGGGCTAGTCGACACCGGGGAGCTGTTTTTT

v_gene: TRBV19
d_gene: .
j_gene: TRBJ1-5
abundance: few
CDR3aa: CASSLSEYSNQPQHF
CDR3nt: TGTGCCAGTAGTTTATCAGAGTATAGCAATCAGCCCCAGCATTTT

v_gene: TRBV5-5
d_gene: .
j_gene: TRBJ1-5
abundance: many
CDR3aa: CASTLDPFYSNQPQHF
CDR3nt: TGTGCCAGCACCCTAGACCCCTTTTATAGCAATCAGCCCCAGCATTTT

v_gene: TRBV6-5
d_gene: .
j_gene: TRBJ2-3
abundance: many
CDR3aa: CASSYGADSPSTDTQYF
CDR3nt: TGTGCCAGCAGTTACGGGGCGGACAGCCCTAGCACAGATACGCAGTATTTT

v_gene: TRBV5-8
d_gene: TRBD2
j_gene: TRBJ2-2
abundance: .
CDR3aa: CASSLVGGGHTGELFF
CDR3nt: TGTGCCAGCAGCTTGGTCGGCGGGGGACACACCGGGGAGCTGTTTTTT

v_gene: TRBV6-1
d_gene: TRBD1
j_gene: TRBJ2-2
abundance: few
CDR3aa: CASRKSGQGGTGELFF
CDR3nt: TGTGCCAGCAGGAAATCGGGACAGGGGGGGACCGGGGAGCTGTTTTTT

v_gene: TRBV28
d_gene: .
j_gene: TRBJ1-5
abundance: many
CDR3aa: CASRLGQAARPQHF
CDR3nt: TGTGCCAGCAGACTAGGGCAGGCGGCGAGGCCCCAGCATTTT

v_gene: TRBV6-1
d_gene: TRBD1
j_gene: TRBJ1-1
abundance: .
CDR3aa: CASSDSWAGGMNTEAFF
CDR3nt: TGTGCCAGCAGTGATTCTTGGGCAGGGGGTATGAACACTGAAGCTTTCTTT

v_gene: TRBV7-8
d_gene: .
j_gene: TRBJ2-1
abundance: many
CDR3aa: CASSPGRLPFF
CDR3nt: TGTGCCAGCAGCCCTGGAAGGCTGCCGTTCTTC

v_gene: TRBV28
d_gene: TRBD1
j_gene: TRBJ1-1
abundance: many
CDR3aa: CASSSGQGMNTEAFF
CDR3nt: TGTGCCAGCAGTTCCGGACAGGGAATGAACACTGAAGCTTTCTTT

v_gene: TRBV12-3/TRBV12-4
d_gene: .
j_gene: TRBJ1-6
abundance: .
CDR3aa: CASSSRTAFNSPLHF
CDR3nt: TGTGCCAGCAGTTCCCGGACAGCCTTTAATTCACCCCTCCACTTT

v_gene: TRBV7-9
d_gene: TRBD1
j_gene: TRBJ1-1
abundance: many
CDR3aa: CASRTGANTEAFF
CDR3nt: TGTGCCAGCAGAACAGGGGCCAACACTGAAGCTTTCTTT

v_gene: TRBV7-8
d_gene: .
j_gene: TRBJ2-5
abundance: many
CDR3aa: CASSLYTIETQYF
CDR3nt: TGTGCCAGCAGCTTATATACAATAGAGACCCAGTACTTC

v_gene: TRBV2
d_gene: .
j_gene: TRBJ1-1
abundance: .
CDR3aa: CASSVRAENTEAFF
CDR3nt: TGTGCCAGCAGTGTTAGGGCTGAAAACACTGAAGCTTTCTTT

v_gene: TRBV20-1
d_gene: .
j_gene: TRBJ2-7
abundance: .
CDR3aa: CSASIGQGPYEQYF
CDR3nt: TGCAGTGCTAGTATAGGGCAGGGACCTTACGAGCAGTACTTC

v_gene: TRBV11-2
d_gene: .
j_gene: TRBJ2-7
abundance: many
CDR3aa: CASSPTGTNYEQYF
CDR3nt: TGTGCCAGCAGCCCTACAGGGACTAACTACGAGCAGTACTTC

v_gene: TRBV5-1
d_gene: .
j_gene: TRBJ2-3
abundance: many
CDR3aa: CASSLVGDHSGTDTQYF
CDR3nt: TGCGCCAGCAGCTTGGTGGGCGACCATTCAGGCACAGATACGCAGTATTTT

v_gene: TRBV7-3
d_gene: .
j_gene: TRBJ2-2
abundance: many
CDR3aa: CASSLKNRAATGELFF
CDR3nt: TGTGCCAGCAGCTTAAAAAACCGCGCGGCCACCGGGGAGCTGTTTTTT

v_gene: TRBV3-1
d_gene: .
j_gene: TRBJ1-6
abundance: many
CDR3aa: CASSPESHNSPLHF
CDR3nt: TGTGCCAGCAGCCCTGAATCCCACAATTCACCCCTCCACTTT

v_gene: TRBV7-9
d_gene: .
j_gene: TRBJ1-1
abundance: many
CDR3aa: CASSLEATGAEAFF
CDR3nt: TGTGCCAGCAGCTTAGAAGCTACGGGCGCTGAAGCTTTCTTT

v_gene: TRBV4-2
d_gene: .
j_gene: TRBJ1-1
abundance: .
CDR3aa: CASSHPRGNTEAFF
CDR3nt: TGTGCCAGCAGCCACCCCAGGGGGAACACTGAAGCTTTCTTT

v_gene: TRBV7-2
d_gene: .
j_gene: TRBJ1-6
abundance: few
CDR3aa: CASSLRGEINNSPLHF
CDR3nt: TGTGCCAGCAGCTTAAGGGGAGAGATAAATAATTCACCCCTCCACTTT

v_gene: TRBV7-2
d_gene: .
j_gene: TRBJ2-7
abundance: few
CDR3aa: CASSLGGTWAYEQYF
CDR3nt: TGTGCCAGCAGCTTAGGGGGCACATGGGCCTACGAGCAGTACTTC

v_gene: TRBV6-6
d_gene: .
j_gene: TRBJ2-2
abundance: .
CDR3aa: CASSYSSGRHVKLFF
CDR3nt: TGTGCCAGCAGTTACTCATCCGGGCGGCATGTGAAGCTGTTTTTT

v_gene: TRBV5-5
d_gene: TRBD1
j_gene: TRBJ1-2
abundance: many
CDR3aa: CASSTRQGHAFGYTF
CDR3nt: TGTGCCAGCAGCACCAGACAGGGGCACGCTTTCGGCTACACCTTC

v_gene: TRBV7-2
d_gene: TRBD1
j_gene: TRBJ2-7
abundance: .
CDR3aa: CASGSGTGGEQYF
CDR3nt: TGTGCCAGCGGGTCCGGGACAGGCGGCGAGCAGTACTTC

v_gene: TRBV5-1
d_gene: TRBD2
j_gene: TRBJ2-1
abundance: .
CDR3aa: CASSLQGLAGGGNEQFF
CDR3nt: TGCGCCAGCAGCTTACAAGGACTAGCGGGAGGGGGCAATGAGCAGTTCTTC

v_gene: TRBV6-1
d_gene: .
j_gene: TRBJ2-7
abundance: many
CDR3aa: CASQGPGHEQYF
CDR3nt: TGTGCCAGCCAAGGCCCCGGCCACGAGCAGTACTTC

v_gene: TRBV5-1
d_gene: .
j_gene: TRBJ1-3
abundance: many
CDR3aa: CASSSTQGNTIYF
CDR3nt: TGCGCCAGCAGTTCTACTCAAGGAAACACCATATATTTT

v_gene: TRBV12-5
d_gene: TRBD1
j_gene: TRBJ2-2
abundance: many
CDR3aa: CASAGGTGVTGELFF
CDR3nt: TGTGCTAGTGCCGGGGGGACAGGGGTCACCGGGGAGCTGTTTTTT

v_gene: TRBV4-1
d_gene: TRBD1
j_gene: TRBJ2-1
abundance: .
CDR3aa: CASSRSGTGGRNEQFF
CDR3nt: TGCGCCAGCAGCCGCTCCGGGACAGGGGGAAGGAATGAGCAGTTCTTC

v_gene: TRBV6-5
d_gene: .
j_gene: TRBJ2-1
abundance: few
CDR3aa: CASSYSRTTNEQFF
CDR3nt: TGTGCCAGCAGTTACTCGAGGACTACAAATGAGCAGTTCTTC

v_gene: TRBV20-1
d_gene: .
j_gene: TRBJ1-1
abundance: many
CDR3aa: CSARTLENTEAFF
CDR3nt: TGCAGTGCTAGGACCTTAGAAAACACTGAAGCTTTCTTT

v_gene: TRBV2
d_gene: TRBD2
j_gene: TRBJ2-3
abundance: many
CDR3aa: CASKGGGAPDTQYF
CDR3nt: TGTGCCAGCAAGGGCGGGGGGGCCCCAGATACGCAGTATTTT

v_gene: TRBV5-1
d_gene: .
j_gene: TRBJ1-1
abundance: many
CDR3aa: CASSLPGTNTEAFF
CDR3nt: TGCGCCAGCAGCTTGCCGGGCACGAACACTGAAGCTTTCTTT

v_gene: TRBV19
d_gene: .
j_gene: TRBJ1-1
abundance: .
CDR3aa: CASTRGQHNTEAFF
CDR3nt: TGTGCCAGCACTCGAGGACAGCATAACACTGAAGCTTTCTTT

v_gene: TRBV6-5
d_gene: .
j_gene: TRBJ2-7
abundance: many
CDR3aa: CASSYFGGTYEQYF
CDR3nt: TGTGCCAGCAGTTACTTTGGGGGAACCTACGAGCAGTACTTC

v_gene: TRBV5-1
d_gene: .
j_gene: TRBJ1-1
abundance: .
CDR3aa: CASSFAGNTEAFF
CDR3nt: TGCGCCAGCAGCTTTGCGGGAAACACTGAAGCTTTCTTT

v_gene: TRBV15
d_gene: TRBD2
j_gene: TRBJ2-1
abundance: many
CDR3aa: CATSTPRGGAFNEQFF
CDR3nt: TGTGCCACCAGCACCCCCCGGGGGGGGGCATTCAATGAGCAGTTCTTC

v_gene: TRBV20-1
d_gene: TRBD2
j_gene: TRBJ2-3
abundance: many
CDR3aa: CSAQPTSGVTDTQYF
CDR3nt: TGCAGTGCTCAACCGACTAGCGGGGTCACAGATACGCAGTATTTT

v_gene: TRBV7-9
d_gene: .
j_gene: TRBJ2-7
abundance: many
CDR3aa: CASSLRQYEQYF
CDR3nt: TGTGCCAGCAGCTTAAGACAGTACGAGCAGTACTTC